A selection of T cell receptor beta chains follows, all from one sample in a study of blood T cell repertoires in COVID-19. The repertoire was sequenced with immunoSEQ multiplex PCR; TCRdb's copy has only in-frame clones and lacks some. This table has about 140,000 clones, roughly 84% appearing once. Sequencing input: PBMCs or T cells enriched from blood (not recorded which). The receptors stem from a man between 35 and 55 years old with acute COVID-19. Both conserved end residues are part of each CDR3. A D gene is named only where the DNA matches it firmly. Where a row states a size, it is once, few, many or the class of an expanded clone; other rows omit it.

d_gene: TRBD2
j_gene: TRBJ2-3
v_gene: TRBV28
abundance: NA
CDR3nt: TGTGCCAGCAGTTTCGGGACTAGGGGGGGGGATACGCAGTATTTT
CDR3aa: CASSFGTRGGDTQYF

d_gene: NA
j_gene: TRBJ1-2
v_gene: TRBV6-5
abundance: NA
CDR3nt: TGTGCCACCCTTAGGTCTGTGACTGGGAGTTATGGCTACACCTTC
CDR3aa: CATLRSVTGSYGYTF

d_gene: TRBD1
j_gene: TRBJ1-2
v_gene: TRBV7-2
abundance: NA
CDR3nt: TGTGCCAGCAGCCTGGGACAGAATAACTATGGCTACACCTTC
CDR3aa: CASSLGQNNYGYTF

d_gene: TRBD1
j_gene: TRBJ1-1
v_gene: TRBV19
abundance: NA
CDR3nt: TGTGCCAGTAGTATCGGACAGGGGATGGACACTGAAGCTTTCTTT
CDR3aa: CASSIGQGMDTEAFF

d_gene: TRBD1
j_gene: TRBJ2-2
v_gene: TRBV5-1
abundance: NA
CDR3nt: TGCGCCAGCAGCTTGGGAACAGGGGGCCAGACCGGGGAGCTGTTTTTT
CDR3aa: CASSLGTGGQTGELFF

d_gene: NA
j_gene: TRBJ1-6
v_gene: TRBV25-1
abundance: many
CDR3nt: TGTGCCAGCACCGGGACACTGAATAATTCACCCCTCCACTTT
CDR3aa: CASTGTLNNSPLHF

d_gene: NA
j_gene: TRBJ2-1
v_gene: TRBV6-5
abundance: NA
CDR3nt: TGTGCCAGCAGAGCAGGGGGGAGGGAGCAGTTCTTC
CDR3aa: CASRAGGREQFF

d_gene: TRBD1
j_gene: TRBJ2-3
v_gene: TRBV6-2/TRBV6-3
abundance: once
CDR3nt: TGTGCCAGCAGTTACTTCAGGGGGCAAGATACGCAGTATTTT
CDR3aa: CASSYFRGQDTQYF

d_gene: TRBD1
j_gene: TRBJ2-5
v_gene: TRBV7-2
abundance: NA
CDR3nt: TGTGCCAGCAGCTTAGTGGGACAGGGACAAGAGACCCAGTACTTC
CDR3aa: CASSLVGQGQETQYF

d_gene: TRBD1
j_gene: TRBJ1-1
v_gene: TRBV5-4
abundance: NA
CDR3nt: TGTGCCAGCAGCTTGGAGGGGGACAGGGGGACTGAAGCTTTCTTT
CDR3aa: CASSLEGDRGTEAFF

d_gene: NA
j_gene: TRBJ1-1
v_gene: TRBV27
abundance: NA
CDR3nt: TGTGCCAGCAGTGGGGGGGGCTTGGAGGCTTTCTTT
CDR3aa: CASSGGGLEAFF

d_gene: NA
j_gene: TRBJ2-2
v_gene: TRBV5-4
abundance: NA
CDR3nt: TGTGCCAGCAGCGGATGGACTCGTGGCAACACCGGGGAGCTGTTTTTT
CDR3aa: CASSGWTRGNTGELFF

d_gene: NA
j_gene: TRBJ1-1
v_gene: TRBV6-5
abundance: NA
CDR3nt: TGTGCCAGCAGTTACGAGGGAGACACTGAAGCTTTCTTT
CDR3aa: CASSYEGDTEAFF

d_gene: TRBD2
j_gene: TRBJ2-5
v_gene: TRBV6-5
abundance: NA
CDR3nt: TGTGCCAGCAGCACTAGCGGGTCGCGGGAGACCCAGTACTTC
CDR3aa: CASSTSGSRETQYF

d_gene: NA
j_gene: TRBJ1-5
v_gene: TRBV7-4
abundance: once
CDR3nt: TGTGCCAGCAGCTTTCTAAGTCGGACTCGAGGGCATCAGCCCCAGCATTTT
CDR3aa: CASSFLSRTRGHQPQHF

d_gene: NA
j_gene: TRBJ1-1
v_gene: TRBV5-5
abundance: NA
CDR3nt: TGTGCCAGCCGCTTCGAGGGCTACACTGAAGCTTTCTTT
CDR3aa: CASRFEGYTEAFF

d_gene: TRBD1
j_gene: TRBJ1-4
v_gene: TRBV4-1
abundance: NA
CDR3nt: TGCGCCAGCAGCCCGACAGGGGGCTATGAAAAACTGTTTTTT
CDR3aa: CASSPTGGYEKLFF

d_gene: TRBD2
j_gene: TRBJ2-1
v_gene: TRBV4-3
abundance: NA
CDR3nt: TGCGCCAGCAGACTTAGCGGGAGCTCCTACAATGAGCAGTTCTTC
CDR3aa: CASRLSGSSYNEQFF

d_gene: TRBD2
j_gene: TRBJ2-1
v_gene: TRBV6-2/TRBV6-3
abundance: NA
CDR3nt: TGTGCCAGCAGTTACTCGATCTCTCGCGGGAGCTCCTACAATGAGCAGTTCTTC
CDR3aa: CASSYSISRGSSYNEQFF

d_gene: TRBD1
j_gene: TRBJ1-2
v_gene: TRBV7-2
abundance: few
CDR3nt: TGTGCCAGCAGCTTAACGGGGGCAGGGGGGCTCTATGGCTACACCTTC
CDR3aa: CASSLTGAGGLYGYTF

d_gene: NA
j_gene: TRBJ2-7
v_gene: TRBV5-1
abundance: NA
CDR3nt: TGCGCCAGCAGCTTGGGACTCACTAGCAACGAGCAGTACTTC
CDR3aa: CASSLGLTSNEQYF

d_gene: TRBD1
j_gene: TRBJ2-3
v_gene: TRBV3-1/TRBV3-2
abundance: NA
CDR3nt: TGTGCCAGCAGCCGACGATCTACAGGGGTGGGCACAGATACGCAGTATTTT
CDR3aa: CASSRRSTGVGTDTQYF

d_gene: TRBD1
j_gene: TRBJ1-2
v_gene: TRBV3-1/TRBV3-2
abundance: NA
CDR3nt: TGTGCCAGCAGCCCGGCCGGGACAGGGCCGGTCACCTTC
CDR3aa: CASSPAGTGPVTF

d_gene: NA
j_gene: TRBJ1-5
v_gene: TRBV6-4
abundance: NA
CDR3nt: TGTGCCAGCAGCCTGGACTGGAATCAGCCCCAGCATTTT
CDR3aa: CASSLDWNQPQHF

d_gene: TRBD1
j_gene: TRBJ2-7
v_gene: TRBV5-1
abundance: NA
CDR3nt: TGCGCCAGCAGCAAACGGACAGGGGCCGACGAGCAGTACTTC
CDR3aa: CASSKRTGADEQYF

d_gene: TRBD2
j_gene: TRBJ2-2
v_gene: TRBV19
abundance: NA
CDR3nt: TGTGCCAGTAGTCCGTACTACGGGACTAGCGAACCAGGGGAGCTGTTTTTT
CDR3aa: CASSPYYGTSEPGELFF

d_gene: TRBD1
j_gene: TRBJ1-1
v_gene: TRBV6-5
abundance: once
CDR3nt: TGTGCCACCATGACAGGGGTAGCTTTCTTT
CDR3aa: CATMTGVAFF

d_gene: TRBD1
j_gene: TRBJ2-1
v_gene: TRBV5-1
abundance: NA
CDR3nt: TGCGCCAGCAGCTTGGCGGGACAGGGGTCCTACAATGAGCAGTTCTTC
CDR3aa: CASSLAGQGSYNEQFF

d_gene: TRBD1
j_gene: TRBJ1-5
v_gene: TRBV10-3
abundance: once
CDR3nt: TGTGCCACCCGCCCGGGACAGGGGGCGGGGGGCAATCAGCCCCAGCATTTT
CDR3aa: CATRPGQGAGGNQPQHF

d_gene: NA
j_gene: TRBJ2-4
v_gene: TRBV9
abundance: NA
CDR3nt: TGTGCCAGCAGCGTAACGGACGGAGGTTTAGCCAAAAACATTCAGTACTTC
CDR3aa: CASSVTDGGLAKNIQYF

d_gene: NA
j_gene: TRBJ2-7
v_gene: TRBV5-6
abundance: NA
CDR3nt: TGTGCCAGCAGCTCCAATTCCTACGAGCAGTACTTC
CDR3aa: CASSSNSYEQYF

d_gene: NA
j_gene: TRBJ2-1
v_gene: TRBV24-1
abundance: NA
CDR3nt: TGTGCCACCAGTGATTTGAATGGAGTTCCTGGCGGCAATGAGCAGTTCTTC
CDR3aa: CATSDLNGVPGGNEQFF

d_gene: NA
j_gene: TRBJ1-1
v_gene: TRBV11-2
abundance: NA
CDR3nt: TGTGCCAGCAGCCCGGGGAACACTGAAGCTTTCTTT
CDR3aa: CASSPGNTEAFF

d_gene: NA
j_gene: TRBJ2-2
v_gene: TRBV9
abundance: NA
CDR3nt: TGTGCCAGCAGCGTAACGGGTACTGGGGAGCTGTTTTTT
CDR3aa: CASSVTGTGELFF

d_gene: TRBD2
j_gene: TRBJ2-5
v_gene: TRBV6-2/TRBV6-3
abundance: NA
CDR3nt: TGTGCCAGCAGTTACTCGAGCCTAGCGGGGGGCCTCAATAACTTC
CDR3aa: CASSYSSLAGGLNNF

d_gene: TRBD1
j_gene: TRBJ1-2
v_gene: TRBV27
abundance: NA
CDR3nt: TGTGCCAGCAGTTTAGGTGGCAGGGGGCTGACCTTC
CDR3aa: CASSLGGRGLTF

d_gene: TRBD1
j_gene: TRBJ1-6
v_gene: TRBV6-2/TRBV6-3
abundance: NA
CDR3nt: TGTGCCAGCAGTCCAACCGGGACAGGGGGATTGGCCCTCCACTTT
CDR3aa: CASSPTGTGGLALHF

d_gene: TRBD2
j_gene: TRBJ2-3
v_gene: TRBV7-6
abundance: NA
CDR3nt: TGTGCCAGCAGCAGCTCCGGGGGGAGGACAGATACGCAGTATTTT
CDR3aa: CASSSSGGRTDTQYF

d_gene: NA
j_gene: TRBJ2-5
v_gene: TRBV6-2/TRBV6-3
abundance: NA
CDR3nt: TGTGCCAGCAGTTACTCGACAGCAGAGACCCAGTACTTC
CDR3aa: CASSYSTAETQYF

d_gene: NA
j_gene: TRBJ2-1
v_gene: TRBV5-1
abundance: NA
CDR3nt: TGCGCCAGCATCCTAGGCAATGAGCAGTTCTTC
CDR3aa: CASILGNEQFF

d_gene: NA
j_gene: TRBJ2-2
v_gene: TRBV6-2/TRBV6-3
abundance: NA
CDR3nt: TGTGCCAGCAGTTACCCACTATCAGAGGCGACAGGGCGGAGGGACACCGGGGAGCTGTTTTTT
CDR3aa: CASSYPLSEATGRRDTGELFF

d_gene: NA
j_gene: TRBJ2-1
v_gene: TRBV28
abundance: NA
CDR3nt: TGTGCCAGCAGTCCCCGCGATGAGCAGTTCTTC
CDR3aa: CASSPRDEQFF

d_gene: NA
j_gene: TRBJ1-6
v_gene: TRBV30
abundance: NA
CDR3nt: TGTGCCTGGAGGGGCCCGGAGGGGTCACCCCTCCACTTT
CDR3aa: CAWRGPEGSPLHF

d_gene: TRBD2
j_gene: TRBJ2-3
v_gene: TRBV3-1/TRBV3-2
abundance: NA
CDR3nt: TGTGCCAGCAGCCAAGCGTCGGCTAGCGGGGGGGCAATCACAGATACGCAGTATTTT
CDR3aa: CASSQASASGGAITDTQYF

d_gene: NA
j_gene: TRBJ2-2
v_gene: TRBV9
abundance: NA
CDR3nt: TGTGCCAGCAGCGTAGGGCGGCAGGGTAACACCGGGGAGCTGTTTTTT
CDR3aa: CASSVGRQGNTGELFF

d_gene: TRBD1
j_gene: TRBJ2-3
v_gene: TRBV19
abundance: NA
CDR3nt: TGTGCCAGTAGTCGGGACAGGACAGATACGCAGTATTTT
CDR3aa: CASSRDRTDTQYF